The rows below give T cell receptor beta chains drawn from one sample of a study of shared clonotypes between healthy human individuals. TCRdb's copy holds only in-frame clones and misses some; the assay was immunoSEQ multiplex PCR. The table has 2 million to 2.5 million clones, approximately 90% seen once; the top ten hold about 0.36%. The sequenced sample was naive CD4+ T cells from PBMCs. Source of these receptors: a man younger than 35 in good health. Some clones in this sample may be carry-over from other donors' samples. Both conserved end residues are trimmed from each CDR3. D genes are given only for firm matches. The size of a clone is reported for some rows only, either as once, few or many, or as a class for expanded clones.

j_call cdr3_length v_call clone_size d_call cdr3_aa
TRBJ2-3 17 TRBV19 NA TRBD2 ASSMGSKLAVPSTDTQY
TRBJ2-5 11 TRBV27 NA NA ASSSRGVETQY
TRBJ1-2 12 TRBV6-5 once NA ASSYSWAPYGYT
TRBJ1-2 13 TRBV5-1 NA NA ASSSGGQGPSGYT
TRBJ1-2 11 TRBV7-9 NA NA ASSFGDSYGYT
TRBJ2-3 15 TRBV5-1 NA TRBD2 ASSLRLAGEIGDTQY
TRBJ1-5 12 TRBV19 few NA ATGDSYSNQPQH
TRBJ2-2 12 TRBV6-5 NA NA ASSYMGATGELF
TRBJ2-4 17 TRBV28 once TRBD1 ASSLRPWTRGLAKNIQY
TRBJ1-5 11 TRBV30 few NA AWSPVSNQPQH
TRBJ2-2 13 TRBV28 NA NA ASSSPSAGHGELF
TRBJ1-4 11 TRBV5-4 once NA ASSSNRDEKLF
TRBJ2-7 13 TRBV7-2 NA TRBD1 ASSLAGQLTYEQY
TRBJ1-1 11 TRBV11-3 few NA ASSLGSDTEAF
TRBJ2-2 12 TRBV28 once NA ASSLLRTTGELF
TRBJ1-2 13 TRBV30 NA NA AWRYPDRVAEGYT
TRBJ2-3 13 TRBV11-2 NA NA ASSSQTASADTQY
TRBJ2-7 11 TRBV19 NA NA ASRNPGRGEQY
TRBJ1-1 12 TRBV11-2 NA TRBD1 ASSSTGGITEAF
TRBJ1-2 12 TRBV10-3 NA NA AITGVLHQGGYT
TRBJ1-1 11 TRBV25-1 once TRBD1 ASLDRVNTEAF
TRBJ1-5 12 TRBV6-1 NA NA ASTPGSLNQPQH
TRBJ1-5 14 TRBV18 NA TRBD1 ASSQGTGGTGQPQH
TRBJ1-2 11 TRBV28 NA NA ASSPSGSYGYT